This T cell receptor (beta chain) comes out of a study of blood T cell repertoires in COVID-19. Source study methods: For nucleated cells, counts were estimated from reference gene primer amplification. Only in-frame clones appear in the TCRdb table, and some are missing; sequencing was by immunoSEQ multiplex PCR. V and J calls and clone size are those listed in that table; D and trimming were worked out from the DNA. The sample includes about 280,000 clones, approximately 88% seen only once; the top ten take just under 0.95%. There are 17 residues in the CDR3. In germline, CDR1 is MRHNA, CDR2 SNTAGT. The V end lost 4 bases, the J end lost 0 bases, and 16 bases lay between the germline ends.

Sample: peripheral blood. This chain links TRBV6-4 with TRBJ1-5; possibly TRBD1 for D (6 bases). This TCR was sampled from a woman aged 40 to 50 who had recovered from COVID-19. Here the CDR3 DNA reads TGTGCCAGCAGTGGGGTAGGACAGCACCATAGCAATCAGCCCCAGCATTTT. Its translation is CASSGVGQHHSNQPQHF.